This is a list of T cell receptor beta chains from one sample in a study of blood T cell repertoires in COVID-19. Sequenced by immunoSEQ multiplex PCR; TCRdb stores in-frame clones only, minus some. This table holds hundreds of thousands of clones, around 86% found once. Sequenced input: peripheral blood. These receptor sequences come from a woman aged 25 to 39 with active or convalescent COVID-19. The CDR3 runs from the conserved cysteine through the conserved F or W. The D gene is left open where the match is weak. Some rows mark clone size as missing; the rest say once, few, many or name a class of expanded clone.

v_call	clone_size	j_call	d_call	cdr3_nt	cdr3_aa
TRBV5-1	-	TRBJ1-6	TRBD1	TGCGCCAGCAGCTTCTCAGGGGGCTCGAATTCACCCCTCCACTTT	CASSFSGGSNSPLHF
TRBV6-5	-	TRBJ2-3	TRBD2	TGTGCCAGCAGTTACGGACTAGCGGGGGGGCCAGATACGCAGTATTTT	CASSYGLAGGPDTQYF
TRBV7-8	-	TRBJ1-5	-	TGTGCCAGCAGCAAAGGCAGGGGAAGGGGCAATCAGCCCCAGCATTTT	CASSKGRGRGNQPQHF
TRBV6-6	-	TRBJ1-3	TRBD1	TGTGCCAGCAGTTTCTTACAGGGGATGACCGGAAACACCATATATTTT	CASSFLQGMTGNTIYF
TRBV10-2	-	TRBJ2-3	-	TGCGCCAGCAATAGCGTTTTGACAGATACGCAGTATTTT	CASNSVLTDTQYF
TRBV14	-	TRBJ1-4	-	TGTGCCAGCAGCCAAAGGGACTCGCATTTTGGGGAAAAACTGTTTTTT	CASSQRDSHFGEKLFF
TRBV27	-	TRBJ1-1	TRBD1	TGTGCCAGCAGACAGGGGGCCGTGAACACTGAAGCTTTCTTT	CASRQGAVNTEAFF
TRBV5-6	-	TRBJ2-7	TRBD1	TGTGCCAGCAGCCGATGGGCGGGGACAGGGAACTACGAGCAGTACTTC	CASSRWAGTGNYEQYF
TRBV6-6	few	TRBJ1-1	-	TGTGCCAGCAGTTACTCGAGGGCAACCACTGAAGCTTTCTTT	CASSYSRATTEAFF
TRBV14	-	TRBJ2-2	-	TGTGCCAGCAGCCAAGTACTATCTACCGGGGAGCTGTTTTTT	CASSQVLSTGELFF
TRBV10-3	-	TRBJ2-1	TRBD2	TGTGCCATCAGTGAGACGTCTAGCGGGAGGGGTGGAGATGAGCAGTTCTTC	CAISETSSGRGGDEQFF
TRBV2	-	TRBJ2-2	TRBD2	TGTGCCAGCAGTGTACTAGCGGGGGAGTACACCGGGGAGCTGTTTTTT	CASSVLAGEYTGELFF
TRBV6-1	-	TRBJ1-6	-	TGTGCCAGCAGTGAGGCTGGACAGAAGTATAATTCACCCCTCCACTTT	CASSEAGQKYNSPLHF
TRBV5-1	-	TRBJ2-5	-	TGCGCCAGCAGCTTGGCGCGGCGGGGGCGTGATACCCGACAAGAGACCCAGTACTTC	CASSLARRGRDTRQETQYF
TRBV2	-	TRBJ1-5	TRBD1	TGTGCCAGCAGACGGGACAGCCCCGAGCCCCAGCATTTT	CASRRDSPEPQHF
TRBV19	-	TRBJ2-2	TRBD2	TGTGCCAGTAGTATACGGGGAGCGGGAGGTGGGACCGGGGAGCTGTTTTTT	CASSIRGAGGGTGELFF
TRBV14	-	TRBJ1-2	-	TGTGCCAGCAGCCAAGGACTCAGCTTCTATGGCTACACCTTC	CASSQGLSFYGYTF
TRBV29-1	-	TRBJ1-4	TRBD1	TGCAGCGCAGGGACAGGGGTTTTCGGCGGGGAAAAACTGTTTTTT	CSAGTGVFGGEKLFF